These 6 T cell receptor beta chains were all obtained from the same sample, sequenced in a study of T cells in tuberculosis. Sequencing used immunoSEQ multiplex PCR; TCRdb keeps in-frame clones, though not all of them. Found here are over 30,000 clones, about 97% of them singletons; the top ten hold approximately 5.8%. Sample: PBMCs. The receptors come from a donor aged 10-29 years with latent tuberculosis or without tuberculosis infection.

This chain joins TRBV28 and TRBJ1-4; TRBD1 matches at 8 bases. This CDR3 comprises 16 residues. Germline values: CDR1 MDHEN, CDR2 SYDVKM. Trimming removed 3 bases from V and 8 bases from J; junction bases left unmatched: 11. The CDR3 region has the DNA TGTGCCAGCAGTTTCCCAGGACAGGGAAGCGGCGAAAAACTGTTTTTT. Amino acids: CASSFPGQGSGEKLFF. The whole variable domain, filled in from reference TRBV28 and TRBJ1-4, reads DVKVTQSSRYLVKRTGEKVFLECVQDMDHENMFWYRQDPGLGLRLIYFSYDVKMKEKGDIPEGYSVSREKKERFSLILESASTNQTSMYLCASSFPGQGSGEKLFFGSGTQLSVL.

This chain uses TRBV7-8 with TRBJ2-3; a weak D match, TRBD2 (6 bases). The CDR3 loop spans 18 amino acids. V was cut by 1 base and J by 2 bases, with 19 bases left in between. Germline CDR1 reads SGHVS; CDR2 reads FQNEAQ. As DNA, the CDR3 is TGTGCCAGCAGCTTAGTTTTTGTGGGAGGCAAACCCACAGATACGCAGTATTTT. Protein sequence: CASSLVFVGGKPTDTQYF. The whole variable domain, filled in from reference TRBV7-8 and TRBJ2-3, reads GAGVSQSPRYKVAKRGQDVALRCDPISGHVSLFWYQQALGQGPEFLTYFQNEAQLDKSGLPSDRFFAERPEGSVSTLKIQRTQQEDSAVYLCASSLVFVGGKPTDTQYFGPGTRLTVL.

The J gene is TRBJ1-5, the V gene TRBV2, with a possible D match to TRBD1 (5 bases). Germline CDR1 reads SNHLY; CDR2 reads FYNNEI. The CDR3 covers 14 residues. Trimming pared 3 bases from V and 7 bases from J, leaving 13 bases between. The CDR3 sequence: CASSEMGRGQPQHF. The CDR3 nucleotides are TGTGCCAGCAGTGAGATGGGACGGGGGCAGCCCCAGCATTTT.

V gene TRBV18 combines with J gene TRBJ2-7; 7 bases line up with TRBD1. V was pared by 6 bases and J by 4 bases, with 9 bases of the junction left unmatched. This CDR3 region has 14 residues. Germline V lookup: CDR1 KGHSH, CDR2 LQKENI. The CDR3 bases are TGTGCCAGCTCCCCGACAGGGTTTAATTACGAGCAGTACTTC. Its translation is CASSPTGFNYEQYF.

The genes are TRBV9 and TRBJ1-2; D is possibly TRBD1 (5 bases). Germline V gene lookup returns CDR1 SGDLS and CDR2 YYNGEE. CDR3 size: 13 residues. The germline V and J ends were trimmed by 6 bases and 6 bases, with 15 bases remaining between them. The CDR3 loop is CASTRGAEDGYTF. The CDR3 nucleotides are TGTGCCAGCACCCGTGGGGCTGAGGATGGCTACACCTTC. The full variable domain, rest sourced from reference TRBV9 and TRBJ1-2, is DSGVTQTPKHLITATGQRVTLRCSPRSGDLSVYWYQQSLDQGLQFLIQYYNGEERAKGNILERFSAQQFPDLHSELNLSSLELGDSALYFCASTRGAEDGYTFGSGTRLTVV.

The rearrangement links TRBV6-6 to TRBJ1-5, with 9 bases lining up with TRBD1. The CDR3 contains 14 residues. V was clipped by 6 bases and J by 6 bases; unmatched bases: 6. CDR1 and CDR2 (germline): MNHNY, SVGAGI (reference sequence). The CDR3 nucleotides read TGTGCCAGCAGCTCGACAGGGGGGGGTCAGCCCCAGCATTTT. Translated, it gives CASSSTGGGQPQHF.